The 20 T cell receptor beta chains reported below all come from one sample, sequenced in a study of T cell responses to AZD1222 COVID-19 vaccine. Using immunoSEQ multiplex PCR, the repertoire was profiled, and TCRdb retains in-frame clones only, with some absent. Of 70,000 to 90,000 clones detected, 86% appear once; the ten largest clones hold 8.7%. The input for sequencing was peripheral blood, taken on day 0 of AZD1222 vaccination. The receptors were gathered from an adult in good health.

The chain is built from TRBV6-2 or TRBV6-3 and TRBJ1-1, with D possibly matching TRBD1 (5 bases). CDR3 length: 12 amino acids. The germline V and J ends were trimmed by 5 bases and 4 bases, with 8 bases remaining between them. CDR1 and CDR2 from the germline V gene are MNHEY and SVGEGT. The CDR3, as DNA: TGTGCCAGCAGTGGGGGAGGCACTGAAGCTTTCTTT. This translates into CASSGGGTEAFF.

The chain joins TRBV5-1 to TRBJ1-6; no clear D. Trimming shortened V by 2 bases and J by 5 bases, and 11 bases separated the two germline ends. The CDR3 spans 15 residues. Germline-derived CDR1 and CDR2 are SGHRS and YFSETQ. The CDR3, as DNA: TGCGCCAGCAGCTTTATCGGCGGAGATAATTCACCCCTCCACTTT. It translates to CASSFIGGDNSPLHF.

V gene TRBV12-3 or TRBV12-4 combines with J gene TRBJ1-2; D perhaps matches TRBD1 (6 bases). CDR3 length: 12 residues. V was pared by 6 bases and J by 13 bases, with 18 bases between. CDR3 region: CASRPGGLRSTF. CDR3 coding DNA: TGTGCCAGCAGACCTGGGGGGCTGCGGAGCACCTTC.

This clone was observed once. The chain has TRBV6-2 or TRBV6-3 and TRBJ1-5, with no clear D. In germline, CDR1 is MNHEY, CDR2 SVGEGT. The V and J ends lost 7 bases and 0 bases respectively, with 16 bases between them. This CDR3 contains 16 residues. Written as DNA, the CDR3 is TGTGCCAGCAACCCCGCGGGCAGGCTTAGCAATCAGCCCCAGCATTTT. Translating it yields CASNPAGRLSNQPQHF.

J is TRBJ2-2 and V is TRBV27; D is possibly TRBD1 (6 bases). V was pared by 0 bases and J by 6 bases, with 8 bases between. CDR1 and CDR2 from the germline V gene are MNHEY and SMNVEV (reference sequence). This CDR3 spans 14 amino acids. CDR3 DNA sequence: TGTGCCAGCAGTTTATCTGGGGGCCCCGGGGAGCTGTTTTTT. It encodes CASSLSGGPGELFF.

This clone has only a few counts. The J gene is TRBJ2-3, the V gene TRBV24-1; 10 positions match TRBD1. Germline assignment: CDR1 KGHDR and CDR2 SFDVKD. The ends lost 4 bases at V and 7 bases at J; junction bases unmatched: 7. CDR3 length: 15 residues. This CDR3 is CATSEPGTGANTQYF. The CDR3 DNA sequence: TGTGCCACCAGTGAACCCGGGACAGGGGCAAATACGCAGTATTTT.

The V gene is TRBV27, the J gene TRBJ1-4, with a possible D match to TRBD1 (5 bases). CDR3 length: 13 amino acids. Trimming took off 6 bases at V and 8 bases at J, with 13 bases between the two ends. Germline CDR1 reads MNHEY; CDR2 reads SMNVEV (reference sequence). Here the CDR3 DNA reads TGTGCCAGCAGCTTGGGTAGGGACGAAAAACTGTTTTTT. It encodes CASSLGRDEKLFF.

The chain employs TRBV7-2 and TRBJ2-2, with D hard to call. This CDR3 contains 10 residues. Germline lookup yields CDR1 SGHTA and CDR2 FQGNSA. Trimming pared 4 bases from V and 7 bases from J, leaving 1 base between. The CDR3 here is CASSYGELFF. DNA for the CDR3: TGTGCCAGCAGCTACGGGGAGCTGTTTTTT.

The chain couples TRBV14 to TRBJ2-5, with D possibly called TRBD1 or TRBD2 (6 bases each). The CDR3 length is 16 residues. Trimming removed 4 bases at V and 1 base at J, with 16 bases between. Germline lookup yields CDR1 SGHDN and CDR2 FVKESK. CDR3 amino acids: CASSPPIKGGQETQYF. The CDR3 DNA is TGTGCCAGCAGCCCACCGATAAAGGGGGGCCAAGAGACCCAGTACTTC.

The V and J genes are TRBV27 and TRBJ2-3; TRBD1 is a possible D gene (6 bases). This CDR3 contains 16 residues. Trimming took off 6 bases at V and 1 base at J, with 17 bases between the two ends. Germline CDR1 MNHEY, CDR2 SMNVEV (reference sequence). The CDR3 loop reads CASRQFRGAGTDTQYF. The DNA for the CDR3 is TGTGCCAGCAGACAGTTCAGGGGAGCTGGCACAGATACGCAGTATTTT.

This rearrangement joins TRBV2 to TRBJ2-7, with 7 bases lining up with TRBD2. Trimming at V came to 5 bases and at J to 6 bases, leaving 13 bases not matched to a gene. The CDR3 spans 15 residues. The V gene's germline CDR1 is SNHLY and CDR2 FYNNEI. This chain's CDR3 is CASSPKWEGLSEQYF. Written as DNA, the CDR3 is TGTGCCAGCAGTCCTAAATGGGAGGGATTGAGCGAGCAGTACTTC.

This clone was seen once. This chain links TRBV30 with TRBJ2-7; no clear D. The germline V gene has CDR1 GTSNPN and CDR2 SVGIG (reference sequence). Trimming pared 6 bases from V and 0 bases from J, leaving 18 bases between. This CDR3 contains 15 residues. The CDR3 coding sequence is TGTGCCTGCTTGTCCCGGACCGCTATCTCCTACGAGCAGTACTTC. Residues: CACLSRTAISYEQYF.

The count of this clone is one. The rearrangement links TRBV6-2 or TRBV6-3 to TRBJ2-7; no firm D call. The V end lost 4 bases, the J end lost 3 bases, and 19 bases lay between the germline ends. Germline V gene sequence: CDR1 MNHEY, CDR2 SVGEGT. CDR3 size: 16 residues. CDR3 protein: CASSLNYRTADYEQYF. In DNA form, the CDR3 reads TGTGCCAGCAGTTTAAATTATCGGACGGCAGACTACGAGCAGTACTTC.

The genes are TRBV9 and TRBJ1-3; the D is unclear. The CDR3 extends over 15 amino acids. Germline CDR1 reads SGDLS; CDR2 reads YYNGEE. V was cut by 3 bases and J by 4 bases, with 14 bases left in between. The CDR3: CASSGSWDKGNTIYF. DNA of the CDR3: TGTGCCAGCAGCGGCTCATGGGATAAAGGAAACACCATATATTTT.

Regarding this clone: At the DNA level, this CDR3 is encoded by other sequences in the same sample as well. V is TRBV11-2 and J is TRBJ2-7; 11 nucleotides line up with TRBD1. After removal of 1 base from V and 6 bases from J, the junction contained 8 bases not matched to a gene. This CDR3 is built from 16 residues. Germline loops: CDR1 SGHAT, CDR2 FQNNGV. The CDR3 protein is CASSLVGTGGWSEQYF. In DNA form, the CDR3 reads TGTGCCAGCAGCTTAGTGGGGACAGGGGGATGGAGCGAGCAGTACTTC. The whole variable domain, remainder taken from reference TRBV11-2 and TRBJ2-7, is EAGVAQSPRYKIIEKRQSVAFWCNPISGHATLYWYQQILGQGPKLLIQFQNNGVVDDSQLPKDRFSAERLKGVDSTLKIQPAKLEDSAVYLCASSLVGTGGWSEQYFGPGTRLTVT.

The V and J genes are TRBV5-1 and TRBJ1-1; D is uncertain. Germline V gene sequence: CDR1 SGHRS, CDR2 YFSETQ. V was cut by 0 bases and J by 2 bases, with 8 bases left in between. CDR3 length: 14 residues. The chain's CDR3 is CASSLGGDNTEAFF. The CDR3 DNA reads TGCGCCAGCAGCTTGGGGGGAGACAACACTGAAGCTTTCTTT.

V is TRBV5-1 and J is TRBJ2-1; 8 bases line up with TRBD2. The germline CDR1 and CDR2 sequences are SGHRS and YFSETQ. The CDR3 spans 15 residues. J was trimmed by 8 bases and V by 0 bases; bases with no gene match: 7. In DNA, the CDR3 is TGCGCCAGCAGCTTGGTCCCGGGAGGGGAGGATGAGCAGTTCTTC. Translating gives CASSLVPGGEDEQFF. The whole variable domain, filled in from reference TRBV5-1 and TRBJ2-1, reads KAGVTQTPRYLIKTRGQQVTLSCSPISGHRSVSWYQQTPGQGLQFLFEYFSETQRNKGNFPGRFSGRQFSNSRSEMNVSTLELGDSALYLCASSLVPGGEDEQFFGPGTRLTVL.

V is TRBV28 and J is TRBJ2-3; 11 bases align to TRBD2. The J segment lost 2 bases and the V segment lost 6 bases, leaving 7 bases of the junction unmatched. Germline CDR1 and CDR2: MDHEN and SYDVKM. The CDR3 is 16 residues long. This chain's CDR3 is CASRPRLAGTTDTQYF. The CDR3 DNA is TGTGCCAGCAGGCCGCGACTAGCGGGAACCACAGATACGCAGTATTTT.

The chain links TRBV5-1 to TRBJ2-7; no definite D call. CDR1 is SGHRS, CDR2 YFSETQ, per germline. This CDR3 region has 15 residues. The V gene lost 0 bases and the J gene lost 7 bases, with 17 bases spanning the gap. Here the CDR3 DNA reads TGCGCCAGCAGCTTGGCCGACCAAGCTGCGGAAGAGCAGTACTTC. It specifies CASSLADQAAEEQYF.

This sequence joins TRBV7-2 and TRBJ1-1; unclear D gene. V lost 0 bases and J 1 base, leaving 9 bases between the germline ends. This CDR3 has 15 amino acids. Germline V CDR1 and CDR2: SGHTA, FQGNSA. In DNA form, the CDR3 reads TGTGCCAGCAGCTTAGCGATAGGACGGAACACTGAAGCTTTCTTT. Its translation is CASSLAIGRNTEAFF. The whole variable domain, filled in from reference TRBV7-2 and TRBJ1-1, reads GAGVSQSPSNKVTEKGKDVELRCDPISGHTALYWYRQSLGQGLEFLIYFQGNSAPDKSGLPSDRFSAERTGGSVSTLTIQRTQQEDSAVYLCASSLAIGRNTEAFFGQGTRLTVV.